Each of the 4 T cell receptor beta chains below was sequenced from the same sample in a study of graft-versus-host responses after intestinal transplantation (dated by TCRdb to 2020 to 2022). Library method: the immunoSEQ multiplex PCR assay. TCRdb's version of the immuneACCESS table is confined to in-frame rearrangements and falls short of the full clone set. An unresolved V gene accounts for under half of the shortfall where checked; the remainder is of unknown origin. The table for this sample lists some 96,000 clones; over 75% of them were counted only once. Together, the top ten hold roughly a sixth of the sample. Sample: PBMCs, taken about 450 days after intestinal transplant. These receptors came from a human patient who received an intestinal transplant, so some T cells may come from the graft donor.

The V and J genes are TRBV10-3 and TRBJ1-5; D may be TRBD1 (5 bases). Between the trimmed V and J ends, which lost 6 bases and 7 bases, there was a span of 10 bases. Germline loops: CDR1 ENHRY, CDR2 SYGVKD. The CDR3 has 12 amino acids. The CDR3 protein is CAIRDTGQPQHF. For the CDR3, the DNA is TGTGCCATCAGGGACACTGGGCAGCCCCAGCATTTT.

The chain joins TRBV6-5 to TRBJ1-5; D is unclear. Trimming pared 5 bases from V and 3 bases from J, leaving 8 bases between. Germline V gives CDR1 MNHEY, CDR2 SVGAGI. The CDR3 is made up of 13 amino acids. CDR3 amino acids: CASSVFDNQPQHF. As DNA, the CDR3 is TGTGCCAGCAGTGTCTTCGACAATCAGCCCCAGCATTTT.

V and J are TRBV5-1 and TRBJ2-5; D is possibly TRBD2 (5 bases). The DNA matches TRBJ2-7 better at its end, which makes the J call doubtful. Germline CDR1 SGHRS, CDR2 YFSETQ. This CDR3 spans 13 amino acids. Here the CDR3 reads CASSLGGSAEQYF. In nucleotides, the CDR3 is TGCGCCAGCAGCTTGGGAGGTAGCGCCGAGCAGTACTTC.

This sequence joins TRBV10-2 and TRBJ2-1; TRBD2 agrees at 7 bases. CDR1 and CDR2 from the germline V gene are WSHSY and SAAADI. The CDR3 runs to 13 residues. V lost 7 bases, J lost 4 bases, and 4 bases stayed unmatched. The chain's CDR3 is CASTGLIYNEQFF. In DNA, the CDR3 is TGCGCCAGCACGGGACTAATATACAATGAGCAGTTCTTC.